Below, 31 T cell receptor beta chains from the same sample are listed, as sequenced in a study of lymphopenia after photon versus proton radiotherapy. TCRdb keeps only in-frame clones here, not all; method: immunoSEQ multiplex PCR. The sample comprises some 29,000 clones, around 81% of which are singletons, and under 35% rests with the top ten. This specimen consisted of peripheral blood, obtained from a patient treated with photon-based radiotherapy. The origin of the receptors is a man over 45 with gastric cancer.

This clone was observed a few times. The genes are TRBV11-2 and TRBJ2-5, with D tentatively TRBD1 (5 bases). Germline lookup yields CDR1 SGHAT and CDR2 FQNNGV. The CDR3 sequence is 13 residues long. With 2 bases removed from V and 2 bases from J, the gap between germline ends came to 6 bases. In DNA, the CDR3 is TGTGCCAGCAGCTTACACAGGCAAGAGACCCAGTACTTC. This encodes CASSLHRQETQYF.

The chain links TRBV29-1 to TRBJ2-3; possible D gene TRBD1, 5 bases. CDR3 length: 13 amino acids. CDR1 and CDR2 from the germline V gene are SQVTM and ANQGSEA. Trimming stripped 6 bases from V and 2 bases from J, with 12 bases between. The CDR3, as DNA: TGCAGCGTCATAGGACACCTCACAGATACGCAGTATTTT. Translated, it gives CSVIGHLTDTQYF.

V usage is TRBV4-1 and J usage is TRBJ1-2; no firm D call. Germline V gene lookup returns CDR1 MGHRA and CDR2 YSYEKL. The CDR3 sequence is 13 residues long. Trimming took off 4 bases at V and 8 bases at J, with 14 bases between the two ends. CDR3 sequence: CASSPLGLGGYTF. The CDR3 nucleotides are TGCGCCAGCAGCCCCTTGGGTCTGGGGGGCTACACCTTC.

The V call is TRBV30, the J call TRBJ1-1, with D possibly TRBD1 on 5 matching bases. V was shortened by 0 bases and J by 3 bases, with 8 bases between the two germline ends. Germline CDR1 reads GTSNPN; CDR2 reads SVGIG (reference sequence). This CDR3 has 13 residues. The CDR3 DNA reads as TGTGCCTGGAGTGTACAGGCTCACACTGAAGCTTTCTTT. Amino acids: CAWSVQAHTEAFF.

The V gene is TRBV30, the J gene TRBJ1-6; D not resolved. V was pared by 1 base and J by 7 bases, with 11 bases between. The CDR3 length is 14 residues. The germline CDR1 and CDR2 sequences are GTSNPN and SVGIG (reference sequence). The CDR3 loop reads CAWSGPGSNSPLHF. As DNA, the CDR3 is TGTGCCTGGAGTGGTCCGGGTTCAAATTCACCCCTCCACTTT.

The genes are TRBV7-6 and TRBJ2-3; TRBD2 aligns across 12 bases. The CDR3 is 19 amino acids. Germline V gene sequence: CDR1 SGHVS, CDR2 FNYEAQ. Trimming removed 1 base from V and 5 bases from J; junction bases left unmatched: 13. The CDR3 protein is CASSLGLLAGGQVGDTQYF. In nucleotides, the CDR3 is TGTGCCAGCAGCTTAGGTCTCCTAGCGGGGGGGCAAGTAGGAGATACGCAGTATTTT.

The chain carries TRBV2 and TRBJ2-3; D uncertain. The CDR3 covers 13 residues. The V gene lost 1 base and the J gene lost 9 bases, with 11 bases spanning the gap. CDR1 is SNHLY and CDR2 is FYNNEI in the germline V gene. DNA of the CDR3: TGTGCCAGCAGTGAAGATGGGGTTGGCACGCAGTATTTT. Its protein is CASSEDGVGTQYF. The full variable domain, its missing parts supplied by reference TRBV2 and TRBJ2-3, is EPEVTQTPSHQVTQMGQEVILRCVPISNHLYFYWYRQILGQKVEFLVSFYNNEISEKSEIFDDQFSVERPDGSNFTLKIRSTKLEDSAMYFCASSEDGVGTQYFGPGTRLTVL.

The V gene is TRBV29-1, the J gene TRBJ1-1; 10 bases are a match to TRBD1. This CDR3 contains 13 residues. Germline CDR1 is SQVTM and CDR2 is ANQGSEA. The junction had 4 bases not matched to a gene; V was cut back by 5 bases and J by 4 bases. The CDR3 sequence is CSVWDRGSTEAFF. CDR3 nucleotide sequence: TGCAGCGTTTGGGACAGGGGAAGCACTGAAGCTTTCTTT. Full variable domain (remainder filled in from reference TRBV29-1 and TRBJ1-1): SAVISQKPSRDICQRGTSLTIQCQVDSQVTMMFWYRQQPGQSLTLIATANQGSEATYESGFVIDKFPISRPNLTFSTLTVSNMSPEDSSIYLCSVWDRGSTEAFFGQGTRLTVV.

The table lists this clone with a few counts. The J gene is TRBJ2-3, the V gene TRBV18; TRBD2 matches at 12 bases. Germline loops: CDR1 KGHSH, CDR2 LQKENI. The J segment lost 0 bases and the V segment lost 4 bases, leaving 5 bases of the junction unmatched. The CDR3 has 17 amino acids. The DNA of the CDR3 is TGTGCCAGCTCACAGGCTAGCGGGGGGGCTAGCACAGATACGCAGTATTTT. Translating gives CASSQASGGASTDTQYF.

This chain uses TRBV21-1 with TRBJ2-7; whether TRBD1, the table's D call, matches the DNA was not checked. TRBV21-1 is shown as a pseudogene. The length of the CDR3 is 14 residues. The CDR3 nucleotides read TGTGCCAGCAGCAAAAAGGGACAGAGGACCGAGCAGTACGTC. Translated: CASSKKGQRTEQYV.

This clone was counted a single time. The CDR3 sequence: CATQLTGAPNQPQHF. The CDR3 nucleotides are TGTGCCACCCAATTGACAGGGGCGCCGAATCAGCCCCAGCATTTT. This chain connects TRBV2 to TRBJ1-5; 8 bases are a match to TRBD1. This CDR3 contains 15 residues. The germline gives CDR1 SNHLY, CDR2 FYNNEI. The J segment lost 4 bases and the V segment lost 10 bases, leaving 12 bases of the junction unmatched.

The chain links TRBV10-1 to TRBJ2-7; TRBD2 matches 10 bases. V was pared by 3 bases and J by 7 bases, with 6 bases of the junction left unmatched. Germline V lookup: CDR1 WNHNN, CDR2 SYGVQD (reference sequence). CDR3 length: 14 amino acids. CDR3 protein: CASSDLTSGAEQYF. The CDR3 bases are TGCGCCAGCAGTGATTTAACTAGCGGGGCTGAGCAGTACTTC.

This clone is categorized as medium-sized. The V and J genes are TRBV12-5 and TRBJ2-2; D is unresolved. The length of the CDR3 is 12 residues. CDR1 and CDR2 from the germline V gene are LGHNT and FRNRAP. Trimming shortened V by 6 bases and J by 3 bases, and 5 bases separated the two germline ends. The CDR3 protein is CASGLDTGELFF. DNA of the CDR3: TGTGCTAGTGGGCTCGACACCGGGGAGCTGTTTTTT.

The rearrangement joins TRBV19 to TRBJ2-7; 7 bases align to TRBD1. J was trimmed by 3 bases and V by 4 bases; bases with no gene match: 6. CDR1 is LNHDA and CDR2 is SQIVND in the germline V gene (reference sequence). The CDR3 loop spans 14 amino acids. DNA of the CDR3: TGTGCCAGTAGTAAAAGGGGGACAGACTACGAGCAGTACTTC. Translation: CASSKRGTDYEQYF.

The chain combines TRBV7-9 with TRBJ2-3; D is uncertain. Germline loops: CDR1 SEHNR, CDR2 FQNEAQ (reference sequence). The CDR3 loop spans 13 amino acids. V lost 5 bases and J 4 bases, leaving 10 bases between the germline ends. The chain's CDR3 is CASSPKGPDTQYF. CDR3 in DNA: TGTGCCAGCAGCCCCAAAGGTCCAGATACGCAGTATTTT.

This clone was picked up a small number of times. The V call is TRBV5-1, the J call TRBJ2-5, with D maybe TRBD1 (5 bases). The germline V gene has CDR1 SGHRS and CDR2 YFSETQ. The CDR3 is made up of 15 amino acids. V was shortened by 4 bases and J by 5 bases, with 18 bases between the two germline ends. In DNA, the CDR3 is TGCGCCAGCAGCACACATGGGGCGGACGAGGAGACCCAGTACTTC. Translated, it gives CASSTHGADEETQYF.

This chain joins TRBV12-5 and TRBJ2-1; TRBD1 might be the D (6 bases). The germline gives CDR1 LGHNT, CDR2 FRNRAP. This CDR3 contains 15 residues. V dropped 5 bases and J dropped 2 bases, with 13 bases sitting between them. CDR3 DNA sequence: TGTGCTAGTGGTCCAGGGGATTCCCCCTACAATGAGCAGTTCTTC. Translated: CASGPGDSPYNEQFF.

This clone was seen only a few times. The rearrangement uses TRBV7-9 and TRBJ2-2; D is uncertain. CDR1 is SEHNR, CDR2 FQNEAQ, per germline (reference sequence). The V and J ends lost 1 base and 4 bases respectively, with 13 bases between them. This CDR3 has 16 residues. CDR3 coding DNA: TGTGCCAGCAGCTTAGGGATAAGTCAGGCCACCGGGGAGCTGTTTTTT. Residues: CASSLGISQATGELFF. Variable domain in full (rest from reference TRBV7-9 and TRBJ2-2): DTGVSQNPRHKITKRGQNVTFRCDPISEHNRLYWYRQTLGQGPEFLTYFQNEAQLEKSRLLSDRFSAERPKGSFSTLEIQRTEQGDSAMYLCASSLGISQATGELFFGEGSRLTVL.

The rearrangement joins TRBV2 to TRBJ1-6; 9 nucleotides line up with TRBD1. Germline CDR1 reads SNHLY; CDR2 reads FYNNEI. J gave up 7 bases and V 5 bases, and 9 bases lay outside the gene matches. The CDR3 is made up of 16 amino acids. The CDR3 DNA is TGTGCCAGCAGTTCCCCACTACAGGGGGCAAATTCACCCCTCCACTTT. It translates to CASSSPLQGANSPLHF.

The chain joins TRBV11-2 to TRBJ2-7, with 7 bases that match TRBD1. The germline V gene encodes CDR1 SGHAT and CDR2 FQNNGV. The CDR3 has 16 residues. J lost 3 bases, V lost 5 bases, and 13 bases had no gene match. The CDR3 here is CASSPITGPGGYEQYF. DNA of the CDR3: TGTGCCAGCAGCCCGATAACAGGGCCAGGGGGCTACGAGCAGTACTTC.

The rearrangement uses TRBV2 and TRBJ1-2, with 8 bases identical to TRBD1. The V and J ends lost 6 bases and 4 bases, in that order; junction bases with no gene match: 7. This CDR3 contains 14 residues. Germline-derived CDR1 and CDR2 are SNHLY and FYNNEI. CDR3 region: CASRDRAGSYGYTF. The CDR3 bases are TGTGCCAGCAGGGACAGGGCCGGAAGCTATGGCTACACCTTC.

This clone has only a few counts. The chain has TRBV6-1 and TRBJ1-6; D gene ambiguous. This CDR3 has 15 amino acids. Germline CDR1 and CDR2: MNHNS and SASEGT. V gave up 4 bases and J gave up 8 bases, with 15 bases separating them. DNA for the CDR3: TGTGCCAGCAGTGTCTCGACACCGCCCCATTCACCCCTCCACTTT. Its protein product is CASSVSTPPHSPLHF.

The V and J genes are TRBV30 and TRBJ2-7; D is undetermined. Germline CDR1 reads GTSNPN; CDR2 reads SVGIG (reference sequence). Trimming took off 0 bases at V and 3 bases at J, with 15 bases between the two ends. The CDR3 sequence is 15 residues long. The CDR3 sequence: CAWSVMWQENYEQYF. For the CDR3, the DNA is TGTGCCTGGAGTGTAATGTGGCAGGAGAACTACGAGCAGTACTTC.

CDR3 DNA: TGTGCCAGCAGCTTGTATGGGTCTGAAGCTTTCTTT. This gives the protein CASSLYGSEAFF. The genes are TRBV5-5 and TRBJ1-1; D not certain. Between the trimmed V and J ends, which lost 1 base and 6 bases, there was a span of 7 bases. Germline V CDR1 and CDR2: SGHKS, YYEKEE (reference sequence). This CDR3 comprises 12 residues.

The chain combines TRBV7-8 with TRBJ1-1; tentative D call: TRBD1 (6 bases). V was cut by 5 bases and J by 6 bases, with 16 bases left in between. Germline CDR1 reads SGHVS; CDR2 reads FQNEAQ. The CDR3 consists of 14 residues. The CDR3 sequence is CASSAVRGKAEAFF. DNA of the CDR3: TGTGCCAGCAGCGCTGTCAGGGGAAAGGCTGAAGCTTTCTTT.

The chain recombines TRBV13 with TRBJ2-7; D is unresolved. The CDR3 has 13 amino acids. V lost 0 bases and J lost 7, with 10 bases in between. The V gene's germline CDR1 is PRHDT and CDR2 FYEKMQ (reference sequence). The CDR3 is CASSLGALKEQYV. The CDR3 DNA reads TGTGCCAGCAGCTTAGGGGCTTTAAAAGAGCAGTACGTC.

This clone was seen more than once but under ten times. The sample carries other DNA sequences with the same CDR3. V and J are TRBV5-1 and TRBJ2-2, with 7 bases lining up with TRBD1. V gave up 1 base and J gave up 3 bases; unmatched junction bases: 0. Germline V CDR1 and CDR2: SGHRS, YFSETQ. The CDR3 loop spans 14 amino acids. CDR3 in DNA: TGCGCCAGCAGCTTGACAGGGGACACCGGGGAGCTGTTTTTT. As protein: CASSLTGDTGELFF.

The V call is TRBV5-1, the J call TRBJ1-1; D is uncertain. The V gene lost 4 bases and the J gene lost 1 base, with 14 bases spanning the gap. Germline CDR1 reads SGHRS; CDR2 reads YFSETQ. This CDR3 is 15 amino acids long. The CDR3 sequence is CASSTVGRRNTEAFF. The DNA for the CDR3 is TGCGCCAGCAGCACCGTGGGGAGAAGGAACACTGAAGCTTTCTTT.

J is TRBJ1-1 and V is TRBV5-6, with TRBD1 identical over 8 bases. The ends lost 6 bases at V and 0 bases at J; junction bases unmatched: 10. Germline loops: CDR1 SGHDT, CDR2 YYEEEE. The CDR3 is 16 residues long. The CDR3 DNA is TGTGCCAGCATTCGGGGACAGGAGCGTATGAACACTGAAGCTTTCTTT. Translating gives CASIRGQERMNTEAFF.

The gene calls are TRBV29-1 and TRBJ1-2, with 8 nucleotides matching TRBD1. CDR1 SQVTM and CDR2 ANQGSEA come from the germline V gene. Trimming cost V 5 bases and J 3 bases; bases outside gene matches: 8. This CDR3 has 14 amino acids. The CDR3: CSVRAGGLDYGYTF. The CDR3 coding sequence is TGCAGCGTTCGGGCAGGGGGCCTCGACTATGGCTACACCTTC.

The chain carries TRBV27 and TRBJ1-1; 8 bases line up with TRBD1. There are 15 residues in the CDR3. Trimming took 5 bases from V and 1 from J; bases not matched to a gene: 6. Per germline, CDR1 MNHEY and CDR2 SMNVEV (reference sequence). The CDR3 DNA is TGTGCCAGCAGTCCACAGGGGGGCCCGAACACTGAAGCTTTCTTT. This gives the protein CASSPQGGPNTEAFF.